A selection of T cell receptor beta chains follows, all from one sample in a study of T cell repertoires in cytomegalovirus infection. TCRdb reprocessed the reads via MiXCR and lists one record per CDR3 protein. The data hold fewer than 550,000 distinct CDR3 sequences, with roughly 29% observed a single time. The sequencing sample was made of PBMCs. The receptor source for this set is a human donor in good health (CMV status not recorded). Some clones in this sample may be carry-over from other donors' samples. Each CDR3 is given with its conserved first and last residue. The order of the fields is V gene, clone size, J gene, D gene, CDR3 DNA, CDR3 protein. D genes are given only for firm matches. Size is stated for part of the rows, as once, few or many counts, or as a class when the clone is expanded.

>TRBV6-2/TRBV6-3|few|TRBJ2-2|TRBD2
TGTGCCAGCCTTGTCGGACTAGCGAACACCGGGGAGCTGTTTTTT
CASLVGLANTGELFF
>TRBV7-2|many|TRBJ1-1|.
TGTGCCAGCAGCCGGGTCCACACTGAAGCTTTCTTT
CASSRVHTEAFF
>TRBV7-2|many|TRBJ2-1|TRBD2
TGTGCCAGCAGCTCACGTGCCGGGACTAGCGCCTACAATGAGCAGTTCTTC
CASSSRAGTSAYNEQFF
>TRBV7-2|many|TRBJ2-1|.
TGTGCCAGCAGCCCCGGGGTAGCCACCTACAATGAGCAGTTCTTC
CASSPGVATYNEQFF
>TRBV20-1|few|TRBJ1-6|.
TGCAGTGCAAGACCAATCGGACGGGAGGACTCACCCCTCCACTTT
CSARPIGREDSPLHF
>TRBV4-1|.|TRBJ2-7|.
TGCGCCAGCAGCCAAGCAGGGGCGTTCTACGAGCAGTACTTC
CASSQAGAFYEQYF
>TRBV19|.|TRBJ1-2|.
TGTGCCAGTAGTATATCAACAGATGGCTACACCTTC
CASSISTDGYTF
>TRBV2|.|TRBJ1-3|.
TGTGCCAGCAGTGAGCTAGATCCTGGAAACACCATATATTTT
CASSELDPGNTIYF
>TRBV6-4|.|TRBJ2-2|.
TGTGCCAGCAGTGACCAATCGAACACCGGGGAGCTGTTTTTT
CASSDQSNTGELFF
>TRBV19|.|TRBJ1-1|.
TGTGCCAGTGCCCCGACTGGGTTAGGAACCCCTGAAGCTTTCTTT
CASAPTGLGTPEAFF
>TRBV10-2|.|TRBJ2-1|TRBD2
TGCGCCAGCAGTGATGGGGTAGGGACTATCCGAGGGGAGCAGTTCTTC
CASSDGVGTIRGEQFF
>TRBV7-2|.|TRBJ1-1|.
TGTGCCAGCAGCTTAGGGTCTCGCCCCACTGAAGCTTTCTTT
CASSLGSRPTEAFF
>TRBV5-1|few|TRBJ2-2|.
TGCGCCAGCAGCTTGGTTCCAGGCAACACCGGGGAGCTGTTTTTT
CASSLVPGNTGELFF
>TRBV10-3|.|TRBJ1-2|TRBD1
TGTGCCATCAGTGAGGGACAGGGCGTCTTGGATGGCTACACCTTC
CAISEGQGVLDGYTF
>TRBV12-3/TRBV12-4|.|TRBJ2-5|.
TGTGCCAGCAGCCCGACGGGGGCGGGAGAGACCCAGTACTTC
CASSPTGAGETQYF
>TRBV12-3/TRBV12-4|.|TRBJ2-3|TRBD2
TGTGCCAGCAGACGGACTAGCAGTAGCACAGATACGCAGTATTTT
CASRRTSSSTDTQYF
>TRBV12-3/TRBV12-4|many|TRBJ1-1|TRBD1
TGTGCCAGCATCCAGGGACAGGGGAACACTGAAGCTTTCTTT
CASIQGQGNTEAFF
>TRBV4-2|few|TRBJ1-6|TRBD1
TGTGCCAGCAGCCAAGATCTCCCCAGGGGGCTAGAAAATTCACCCCTCCACTTT
CASSQDLPRGLENSPLHF